This T cell receptor beta chain derives from a study of cytomegalovirus exposure and HLA in healthy donors. Study-level findings and limits: Within the 130 or so validation repertoires, first-cohort TCR clusters tended to co-occur, according to a later analysis. A few of the chains that were CMV-associated were confirmed in vitro to be specific for CMV antigens.

Concerning this clone: Antigen: not known.

The V end lost 2 bases, the J end lost 2 bases, and 13 bases lay between the germline ends. The CDR3 runs to 15 residues. Germline CDR1 SGHTS, CDR2 YDEGEE. Assay: immunoSEQ multiplex PCR; the TCRdb copy retains only in-frame clones and omits some. This table holds about 220,000 clones, approximately 87% found once. This sequence was found in a man in his late teens or twenties in good health and CMV-seronegative. The chain recombines TRBV5-8 with TRBJ1-2; D unclear. The sample taken for sequencing was PBMCs. CDR3 coding DNA: TGTGCCAGCAGCTTTATGATAGGAGGGAACTATGGCTACACCTTC. It is translated as CASSFMIGGNYGYTF.